This is a list of T cell receptor beta chains from one sample in a study of a mutant IDH1 vaccine in newly diagnosed glioma. These receptors are not linked to any known antigen. Sequencing was performed with immunoSEQ multiplex PCR; in TCRdb, only in-frame clones are kept and a portion is missing. The sample records around 60,000 clones, roughly 79% being singletons. Sequencing used PBMCs, obtained from a glioma patient whose treatment included an IDH1 peptide vaccine. The receptors originated from a middle-aged man with glioma. Each CDR3 is given with its conserved first and last residue. The order of the fields is V gene, D gene, clone size, J gene, CDR3 protein, CDR3 DNA. A D gene is named only where the DNA matches it firmly. The listing skips clone size in some rows; elsewhere it reads once, few, many or a size class.

v_call: TRBV19; d_call: -; clone_size: -; j_call: TRBJ2-7; cdr3_aa: CASKPSAPPRDEQYF; cdr3_nt: TGTGCCAGTAAGCCCTCCGCTCCACCCAGGGACGAGCAGTACTTC
v_call: TRBV10-1; d_call: TRBD1; clone_size: few; j_call: TRBJ1-1; cdr3_aa: CASSDTGGRTEAFF; cdr3_nt: TGCGCCAGCAGCGATACAGGGGGCCGTACTGAAGCTTTCTTT
v_call: TRBV11-1; d_call: TRBD2; clone_size: -; j_call: TRBJ2-3; cdr3_aa: CASSLTDYGLAGTDTQYF; cdr3_nt: TGTGCCAGCAGCTTAACAGACTATGGACTAGCTGGCACAGATACGCAGTATTTT
v_call: TRBV7-2; d_call: -; clone_size: -; j_call: TRBJ1-1; cdr3_aa: CASSFGNRPTEAFF; cdr3_nt: TGTGCCAGCAGCTTCGGTAACAGACCCACTGAAGCTTTCTTT
v_call: TRBV5-1; d_call: -; clone_size: once; j_call: TRBJ2-6; cdr3_aa: CASSLALGFSGANVLTF; cdr3_nt: TGCGCCAGCAGCTTAGCCCTCGGTTTCTCTGGGGCCAACGTCCTGACTTTC
v_call: TRBV10-3; d_call: TRBD1; clone_size: few; j_call: TRBJ1-2; cdr3_aa: CAISPGQGRYGYTF; cdr3_nt: TGTGCCATCAGCCCCGGACAGGGCAGGTATGGCTACACCTTC
v_call: TRBV7-8; d_call: -; clone_size: -; j_call: TRBJ2-7; cdr3_aa: CASSLAGIGEQYF; cdr3_nt: TGTGCCAGCAGCTTAGCAGGGATTGGCGAGCAGTACTTC
v_call: TRBV7-2; d_call: -; clone_size: -; j_call: TRBJ2-3; cdr3_aa: CASSLALGGTDTQYF; cdr3_nt: TGTGCCAGCAGCTTAGCCCTCGGGGGCACAGATACGCAGTATTTT
v_call: TRBV6-5; d_call: TRBD1; clone_size: -; j_call: TRBJ2-7; cdr3_aa: CASRPPGQGNEQYF; cdr3_nt: TGTGCCAGCAGACCTCCGGGACAGGGGAACGAGCAGTACTTC
v_call: TRBV6-5; d_call: -; clone_size: -; j_call: TRBJ1-5; cdr3_aa: CASSYSGGNHQPQHF; cdr3_nt: TGTGCCAGCAGTTACTCGGGAGGGAACCATCAGCCCCAGCATTTT
v_call: TRBV9; d_call: -; clone_size: -; j_call: TRBJ1-4; cdr3_aa: CASSPFDYLSTNEKLFF; cdr3_nt: TGTGCCAGCAGCCCTTTCGACTATCTCTCAACTAATGAAAAACTGTTTTTT